This entry features one T cell receptor (beta chain) sequence. What antigen it recognizes has not been identified. It has no much larger one-base neighbor in the sample; base qualities were not kept. Ficoll-Paque density gradient centrifugation was used to isolate PBMCs. Sequencing instrument: Illumina NovaSeq 6000. Using 5'RACE with constant-segment primers, TCRalpha and TCRbeta cDNA libraries were constructed, with sample barcodes and unique molecular identifiers added in the process. RNA was extracted from every sample with Trizol reagent. Libraries were amplified in two PCR steps, with a second sample barcode and Illumina TruSeq adapters added in the second step. Sequencing of libraries was performed on an Illumina NovaSeq with 2 x 150 bp paired-end reads. The source study handled its data this way. Demultiplexing of reads and collapsing into UMI-guided consensus sequences were performed with migec v1.2.7. With mixcr v2.1.11, UMI consensuses were aligned to TRA and TRB V and J templates and assembled into clonotypes. Clonotypes were classified as expanded or contracted when called significant by both edgeR and NoisET, with noise models trained on biological replicates. edgeR calls used a false discovery rate-adjusted p below 0.01 and a log2 fold-change threshold of 1. As an exploratory analysis of dynamics, max-normalized trajectories of the 1000 most abundant clonotypes were examined by PCA with hierarchical clustering. Separately sequenced CD4+ and CD8+ repertoires were used to assign a CD4 or CD8 phenotype to each responding clone. TCRdb took the public reads, trimmed them with fastp at Q25, ran MiXCR for clone calling and kept in-frame beta chains. Each CDR3 protein gets just one entry, which takes the most common genes and DNA from the rows behind it. These V and J calls derive from TCRdb rather than the authors' analysis. Recorded for this sample are roughly 14,000 distinct CDR3 sequences; roughly a fifth of them occurred a single time. The ten largest clonotypes hold 55% to 60% of the sample.

Including the terminal cysteine and phenylalanine, the CDR3 comprises 15 residues. Only the CDR3 portion is preserved as DNA: 45 bases, with reading frame beginning at the first base. Trimming removed 2 bases from V and 1 base from J, leaving 9 bases between the germline ends. CDR1 LNHDA and CDR2 SQIVND are derived from the germline V gene (reference sequence). These data belong to a study of T-cell memory formation after mild COVID-19 (dated by TCRdb to about 2021). As for the study more broadly: Most TCR sequence clusters were specific to one of the two donors. The cohort was made up of two young adult volunteers, one female and one male, who were previously healthy. T-cell clones expanding and contracting after mild COVID-19 in two donors were tracked by longitudinal TCRalpha and TCRbeta repertoire sequencing.

Broader findings and caveats from the paper: Whether the second-wave clones peaking on day 37 were SARS-CoV-2 specific was not confirmed. Contracting CD4+ clones were found mainly in CM and EM memory subsets, while CD8+ clones were enriched in EMRA. From day 15 to 85, contracting clones showed balanced CD4/CD8 phenotypes, whereas a second wave of clones that expanded from day 15 to 37 leaned towards CD4+. The detection of some responding clones in pre-infection memory suggests that pre-existing cross-reactive memory T cells joined the SARS-CoV-2 response. The study included only a couple of mild cases, and larger cohorts that include severe cases with pre-infection samples were judged to be necessary.

The TCR was taken from a man younger than 35 who had mild COVID-19 (a few samples of this study predate the infection). The sample titles of this study are shuffled in the database, so cell type and time point are left out; the donor was told from shared clones. The rearranged chain carries TRBV19 and TRBJ1-5; no D gene call is confident. The sequencing input was PBMCs or a T cell subset sorted from them (not recorded which). The CDR3 region: CASSILTTSNQPQHF. Here is the DNA: TGTGCCAGTAGTATACTGACAACGAGCAATCAGCCCCAGCATTTT.